This TCR beta chain derives from a study of cytomegalovirus exposure and HLA in healthy donors. Whole-study results and caveats: 150 to 200 TCR beta chains were listed as cytomegalovirus-associated. As a later analysis showed, a missense DCLRE1C variant was linked to trimming of TCR beta V- and J-genes.

The donors gave bone marrow, and they were healthy. The PCR made use of 60 Vbeta and 13 Jbeta primers. Clones were read by immunoSEQ multiplex PCR, and TCRdb kept only the in-frame ones, dropping some. Of over 110,000 clones listed, roughly 75% are singletons. To note about this clone: The antigen is not known.

The CDR3 loop spans 19 amino acids. V shed 0 bases and J 0 bases; nucleotides not matched to a gene: 10. CDR1 is MGHRA and CDR2 is YSYEKL in the germline V gene. The chain has TRBV4-1 and TRBJ1-4; TRBD1 agrees at 7 bases. Specimen: PBMCs. This sequence was found in a female donor in good health and CMV-seronegative. CDR3 DNA sequence: TGCGCCAGCAGCCAAGATTCGGGGACAGAGAGAGCAACTAATGAAAAACTGTTTTTT. Translating gives CASSQDSGTERATNEKLFF.